The T cell receptor beta chain under discussion was sequenced for a study of blood T cell repertoires in COVID-19. The wider study: COVID-19 samples, acute and convalescent, were from the United States, Italy and Spain. PBMCs, B-cell-depleted T cells, or T cells provided the cDNA or gDNA that made up the material.

Trimming cost V 1 base and J 6 bases, with 10 bases left between them. The length of the CDR3 is 15 residues. Looked up from germline, CDR1 is LGHDT and CDR2 is YNNKEL (reference sequence). Per the original data handling: It was from reference gene primer amplification that nucleated cell counts were estimated. The protocol was immunoSEQ multiplex PCR, while the TCRdb copy is restricted to in-frame clones and leaves out a portion. V, J and clone size reflect that table, while D and trimming were determined from the DNA. This sample has some 350,000 clones, with around 89% found just once. J is TRBJ1-6 and V is TRBV3-1 (or the pseudogene TRBV3-2); perhaps TRBD1 as D (5 bases). Sequencing input: peripheral blood. The receptor was derived from a man aged 18 to 29 with active or convalescent COVID-19. CDR3 in DNA: TGTGCCAGCAGCCAAGGGAGGGGTTCTAATTCACCCCTCCACTTT. It yields the protein CASSQGRGSNSPLHF.